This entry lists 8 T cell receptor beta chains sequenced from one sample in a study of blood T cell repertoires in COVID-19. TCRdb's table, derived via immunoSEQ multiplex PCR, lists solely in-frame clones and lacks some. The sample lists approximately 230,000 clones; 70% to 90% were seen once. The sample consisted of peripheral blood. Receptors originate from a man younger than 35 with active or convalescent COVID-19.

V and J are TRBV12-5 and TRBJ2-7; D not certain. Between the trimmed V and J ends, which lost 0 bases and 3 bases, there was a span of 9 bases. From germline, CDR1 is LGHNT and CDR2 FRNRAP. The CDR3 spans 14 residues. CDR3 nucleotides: TGTGCTAGTGGTTTGGTACTCAGGTTCTACGAGCAGTACTTC. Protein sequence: CASGLVLRFYEQYF. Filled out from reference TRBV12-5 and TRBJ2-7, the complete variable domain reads DARVTQTPRHKVTEMGQEVTMRCQPILGHNTVFWYRQTMMQGLELLAYFRNRAPLDDSGMPKDRFSAEMPDATLATLKIQPSEPRDSAVYFCASGLVLRFYEQYFGPGTRLTVT.

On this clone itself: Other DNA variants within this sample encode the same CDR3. CDR3 amino acids: CASSSSSGDSYEQYF. The CDR3 nucleotides read TGTGCCAGCAGCTCTTCCTCGGGAGACTCCTACGAGCAGTACTTC. The chain couples TRBV7-6 to TRBJ2-7; D perhaps matches TRBD2 (6 bases). V was cut by 4 bases and J by 0 bases, with 13 bases left in between. The CDR3 runs 15 residues. Germline loops: CDR1 SGHVS, CDR2 FNYEAQ.

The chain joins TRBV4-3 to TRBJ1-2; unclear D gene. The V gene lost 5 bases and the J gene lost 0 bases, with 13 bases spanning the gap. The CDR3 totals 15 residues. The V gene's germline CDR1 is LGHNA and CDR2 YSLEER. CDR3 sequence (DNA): TGCGCCAGCAGCGTAAACAGCAGAGCTAACTATGGCTACACCTTC. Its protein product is CASSVNSRANYGYTF.

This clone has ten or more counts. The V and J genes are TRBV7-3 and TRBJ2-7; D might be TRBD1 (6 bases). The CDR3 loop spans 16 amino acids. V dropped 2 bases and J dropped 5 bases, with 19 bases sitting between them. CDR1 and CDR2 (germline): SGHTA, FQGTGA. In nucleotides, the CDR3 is TGTGCCAGCAGCTTAGTTGGTGCAGGGGAAAGAGACGAGCAGTACTTC. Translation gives CASSLVGAGERDEQYF.

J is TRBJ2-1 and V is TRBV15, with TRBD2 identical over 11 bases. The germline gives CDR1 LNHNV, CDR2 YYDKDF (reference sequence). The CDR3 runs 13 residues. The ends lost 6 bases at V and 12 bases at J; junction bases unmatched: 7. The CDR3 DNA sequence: TGTGCCACCAGGACTAGCGGGAAAGAGGTGCAGTTCTTC. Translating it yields CATRTSGKEVQFF. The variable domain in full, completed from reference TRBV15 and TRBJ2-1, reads DAMVIQNPRYQVTQFGKPVTLSCSQTLNHNVMYWYQQKSSQAPKLLFHYYDKDFNNEADTPDNFQSRRPNTSFCFLDIRSPGLGDTAMYLCATRTSGKEVQFFGPGTRLTVL.

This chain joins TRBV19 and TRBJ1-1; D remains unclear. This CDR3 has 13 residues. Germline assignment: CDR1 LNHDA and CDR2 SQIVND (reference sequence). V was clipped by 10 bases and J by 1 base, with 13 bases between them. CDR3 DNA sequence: TGTGCCACCCGTGAGTTAGCGAACACTGAAGCTTTCTTT. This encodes CATRELANTEAFF.

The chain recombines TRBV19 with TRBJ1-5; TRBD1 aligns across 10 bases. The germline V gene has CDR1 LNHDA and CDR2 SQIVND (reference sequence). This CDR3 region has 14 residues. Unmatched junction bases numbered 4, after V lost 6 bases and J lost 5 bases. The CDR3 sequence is CASSDRGRYQPQHF. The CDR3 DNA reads TGTGCCAGTAGCGACAGGGGGCGGTATCAGCCCCAGCATTTT. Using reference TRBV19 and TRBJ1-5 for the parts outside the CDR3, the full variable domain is DGGITQSPKYLFRKEGQNVTLSCEQNLNHDAMYWYRQDPGQGLRLIYYSQIVNDFQKGDIAEGYSVSREKKESFPLTVTSAQKNPTAFYLCASSDRGRYQPQHFGDGTRLSIL.

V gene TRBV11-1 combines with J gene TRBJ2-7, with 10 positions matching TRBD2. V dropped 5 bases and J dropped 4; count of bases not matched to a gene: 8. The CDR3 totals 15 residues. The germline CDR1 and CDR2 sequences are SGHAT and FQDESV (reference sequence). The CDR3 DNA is TGTGCCAGCAGCCCACTAGCGGGGATATCGTACGAGCAGTACTTC. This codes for CASSPLAGISYEQYF.